The T cell receptor beta chain described here comes from a study of OX40 agonist ivuxolimab in advanced cancers. At the level of the study: With ivuxolimab, an agonistic anti-OX40 (CD134) antibody, patients were treated.

Profiled with immunoSEQ multiplex PCR; TCRdb holds only in-frame clones, not every one. The sample holds some 44,000 clones, about 86% seen once. This sample comprised CD4+ or CD8+ T cells sorted from blood, obtained in a trial of the OX40 agonist ivuxolimab. The receptor comes from an adult with an advanced solid tumor such as melanoma, head and neck, liver or kidney cancer.

The CDR3 bases are TGTGCCAGCGGGACGGAGACTTCACCCCTCCACTTT. It codes for CASGTETSPLHF. The chain employs TRBV7-9 and TRBJ1-6, with a weak D call TRBD1 (5 bases). The germline V gene encodes CDR1 SEHNR and CDR2 FQNEAQ (reference sequence). The CDR3 consists of 12 residues. Trimming cost V 8 bases and J 9 bases, with 11 bases left between them. The whole variable domain, remainder taken from reference TRBV7-9 and TRBJ1-6, is DTGVSQNPRHKITKRGQNVTFRCDPISEHNRLYWYRQTLGQGPEFLTYFQNEAQLEKSRLLSDRFSAERPKGSFSTLEIQRTEQGDSAMYLCASGTETSPLHFGNGTRLTVT.